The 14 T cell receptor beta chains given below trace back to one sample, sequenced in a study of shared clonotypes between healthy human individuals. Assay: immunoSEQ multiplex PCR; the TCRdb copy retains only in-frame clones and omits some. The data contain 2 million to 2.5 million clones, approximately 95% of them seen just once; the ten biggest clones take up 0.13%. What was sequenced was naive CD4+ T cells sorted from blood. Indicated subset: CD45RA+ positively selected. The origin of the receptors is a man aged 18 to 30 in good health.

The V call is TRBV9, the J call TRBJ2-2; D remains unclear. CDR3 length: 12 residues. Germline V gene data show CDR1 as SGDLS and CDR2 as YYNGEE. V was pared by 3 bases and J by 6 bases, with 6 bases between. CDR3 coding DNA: TGTGCCAGCAGCGCGTGGTCCGGGGAGCTGTTTTTT. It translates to CASSAWSGELFF.

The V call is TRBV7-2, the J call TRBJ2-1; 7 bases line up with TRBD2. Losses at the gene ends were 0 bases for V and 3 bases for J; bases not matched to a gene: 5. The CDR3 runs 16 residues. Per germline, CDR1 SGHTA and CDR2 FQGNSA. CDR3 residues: CASSLAGAGVYNEQFF. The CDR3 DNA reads TGTGCCAGCAGCTTAGCGGGCGCGGGAGTCTACAATGAGCAGTTCTTC. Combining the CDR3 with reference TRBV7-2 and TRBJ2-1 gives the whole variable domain GAGVSQSPSNKVTEKGKDVELRCDPISGHTALYWYRQSLGQGLEFLIYFQGNSAPDKSGLPSDRFSAERTGGSVSTLTIQRTQQEDSAVYLCASSLAGAGVYNEQFFGPGTRLTVL.

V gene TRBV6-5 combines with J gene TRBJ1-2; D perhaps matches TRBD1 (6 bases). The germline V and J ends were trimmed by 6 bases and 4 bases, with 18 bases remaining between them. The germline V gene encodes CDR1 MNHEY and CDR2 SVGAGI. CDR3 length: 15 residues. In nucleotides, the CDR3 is TGTGCCAGCAGAGAATCAGGGGCCAGGGGCTATGGCTACACCTTC. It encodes CASRESGARGYGYTF.

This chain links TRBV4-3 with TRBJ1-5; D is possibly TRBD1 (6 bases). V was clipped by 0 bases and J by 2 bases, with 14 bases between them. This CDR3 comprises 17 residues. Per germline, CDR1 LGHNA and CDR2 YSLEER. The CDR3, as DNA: TGCGCCAGCAGCCAAGACATTAGGGGGGGTGGCAATCAGCCCCAGCATTTT. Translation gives CASSQDIRGGGNQPQHF.

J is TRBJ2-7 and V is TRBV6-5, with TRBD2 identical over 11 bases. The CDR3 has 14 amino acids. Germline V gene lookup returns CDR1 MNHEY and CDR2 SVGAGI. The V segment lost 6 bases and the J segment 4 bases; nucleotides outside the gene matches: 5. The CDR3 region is CASSPVAGGYEQYF. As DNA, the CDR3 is TGTGCCAGCAGCCCAGTAGCGGGAGGGTACGAGCAGTACTTC.

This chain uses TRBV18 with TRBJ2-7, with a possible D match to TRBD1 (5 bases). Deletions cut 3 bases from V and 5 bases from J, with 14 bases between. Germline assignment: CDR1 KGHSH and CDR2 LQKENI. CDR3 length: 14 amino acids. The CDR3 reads CASSPSRVENEQYF. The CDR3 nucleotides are TGTGCCAGCTCACCGAGCAGGGTGGAGAACGAGCAGTACTTC.

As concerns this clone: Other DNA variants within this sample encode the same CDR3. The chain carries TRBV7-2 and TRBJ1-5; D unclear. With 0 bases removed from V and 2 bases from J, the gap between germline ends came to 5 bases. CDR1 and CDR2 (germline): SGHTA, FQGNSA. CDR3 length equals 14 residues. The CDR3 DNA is TGTGCCAGCAGCTTAGCCGTGGGCAATCAGCCCCAGCATTTT. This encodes CASSLAVGNQPQHF.

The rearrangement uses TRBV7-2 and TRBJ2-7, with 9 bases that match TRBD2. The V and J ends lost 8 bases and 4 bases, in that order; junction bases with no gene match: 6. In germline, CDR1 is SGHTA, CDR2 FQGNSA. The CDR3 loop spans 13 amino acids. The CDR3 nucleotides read TGTGCCAGCCAGAGCGGGGGGCTATACGAGCAGTACTTC. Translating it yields CASQSGGLYEQYF.

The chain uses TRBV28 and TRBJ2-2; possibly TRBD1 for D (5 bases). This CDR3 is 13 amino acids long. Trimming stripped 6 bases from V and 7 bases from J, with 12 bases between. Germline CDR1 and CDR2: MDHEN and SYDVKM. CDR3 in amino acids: CASRRRAGGELFF. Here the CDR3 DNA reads TGTGCCAGCAGACGCAGGGCAGGCGGGGAGCTGTTTTTT.

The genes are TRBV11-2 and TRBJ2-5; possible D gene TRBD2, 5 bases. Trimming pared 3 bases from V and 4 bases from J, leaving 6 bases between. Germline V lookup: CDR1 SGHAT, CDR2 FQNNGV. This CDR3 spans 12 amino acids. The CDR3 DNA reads TGTGCCAGCAGCTTTGCGGGAGAGACCCAGTACTTC. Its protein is CASSFAGETQYF.

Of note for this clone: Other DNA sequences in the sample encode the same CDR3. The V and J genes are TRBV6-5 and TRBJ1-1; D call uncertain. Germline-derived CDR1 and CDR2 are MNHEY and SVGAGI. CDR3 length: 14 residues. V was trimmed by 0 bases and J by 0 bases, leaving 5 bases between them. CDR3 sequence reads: CASSYSPLNTEAFF. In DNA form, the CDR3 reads TGTGCCAGCAGTTACTCCCCGTTGAACACTGAAGCTTTCTTT.

The DNA for the CDR3 is TGTGCCAGCAGCTTAGTTCATCGGACGTATAGCACAGATACGCAGTATTTT. Protein: CASSLVHRTYSTDTQYF. V is TRBV7-2 and J is TRBJ2-3; D remains ambiguous. The CDR3 consists of 17 residues. V was pared by 1 base and J by 0 bases, with 14 bases between. The germline gives CDR1 SGHTA, CDR2 FQGNSA.

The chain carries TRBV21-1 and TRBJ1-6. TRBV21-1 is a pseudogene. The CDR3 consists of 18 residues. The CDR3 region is CASRPKPMMRQFNSPLHF. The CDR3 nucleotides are TGTGCCAGCAGGCCGAAGCCAATGATGCGTCAGTTTAATTCACCCCTCCACTTT.

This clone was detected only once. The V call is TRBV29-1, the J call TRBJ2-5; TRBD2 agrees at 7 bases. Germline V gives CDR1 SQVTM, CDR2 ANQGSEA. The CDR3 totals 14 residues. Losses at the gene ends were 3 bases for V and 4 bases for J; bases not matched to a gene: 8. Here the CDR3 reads CSVDWGGVRETQYF. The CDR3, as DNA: TGCAGCGTTGATTGGGGGGGAGTCAGAGAGACCCAGTACTTC.